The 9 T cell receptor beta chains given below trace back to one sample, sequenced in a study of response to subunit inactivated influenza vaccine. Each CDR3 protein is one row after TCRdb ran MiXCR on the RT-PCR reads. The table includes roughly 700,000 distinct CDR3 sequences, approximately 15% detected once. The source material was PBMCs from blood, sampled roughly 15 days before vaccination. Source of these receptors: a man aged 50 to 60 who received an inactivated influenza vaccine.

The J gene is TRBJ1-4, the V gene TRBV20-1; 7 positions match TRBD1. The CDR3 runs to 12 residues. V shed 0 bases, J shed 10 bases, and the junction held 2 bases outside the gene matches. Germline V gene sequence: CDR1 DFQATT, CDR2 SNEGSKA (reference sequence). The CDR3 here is CSAREAGGKLFF. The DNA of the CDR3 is TGCAGTGCTAGAGAAGCAGGGGGAAAACTGTTTTTT.

CDR3 in amino acids: CASSQAVTNTGELFF. DNA of the CDR3: TGTGCCAGTAGTCAGGCAGTTACGAACACCGGGGAGCTGTTTTTT. The chain joins TRBV19 to TRBJ2-2; D gene unclear. Between the trimmed V and J ends, which lost 5 bases and 0 bases, there was a span of 10 bases. CDR3 length: 15 residues. Germline V lookup: CDR1 LNHDA, CDR2 SQIVND (reference sequence).

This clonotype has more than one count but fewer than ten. The CDR3 region is CASSTRQGVTGELFF. DNA for the CDR3: TGTGCCAGCAGCACACGACAGGGAGTCACCGGGGAGCTGTTTTTT. The chain employs TRBV7-2 and TRBJ2-2; 7 bases match TRBD1. V dropped 5 bases and J dropped 4; count of bases not matched to a gene: 7. Germline values: CDR1 SGHTA, CDR2 FQGNSA. This CDR3 comprises 15 residues. Looking up the rest from reference TRBV7-2 and TRBJ2-2 gives the full variable domain: GAGVSQSPSNKVTEKGKDVELRCDPISGHTALYWYRQSLGQGLEFLIYFQGNSAPDKSGLPSDRFSAERTGGSVSTLTIQRTQQEDSAVYLCASSTRQGVTGELFFGEGSRLTVL.

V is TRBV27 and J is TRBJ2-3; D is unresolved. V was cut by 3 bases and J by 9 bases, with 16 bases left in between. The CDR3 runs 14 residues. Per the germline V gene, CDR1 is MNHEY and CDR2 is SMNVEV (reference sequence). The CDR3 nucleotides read TGTGCCAGCAGTTTGCAGCAACAAAGGTTCACGCAGTATTTT. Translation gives CASSLQQQRFTQYF.

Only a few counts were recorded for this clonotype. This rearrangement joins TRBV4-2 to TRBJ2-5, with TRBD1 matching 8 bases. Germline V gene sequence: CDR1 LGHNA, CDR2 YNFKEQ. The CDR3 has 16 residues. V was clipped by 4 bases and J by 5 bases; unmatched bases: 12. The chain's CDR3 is CASSPGSGRGLETQYF. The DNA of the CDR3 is TGTGCCAGCAGCCCCGGGTCCGGCAGGGGGCTTGAGACCCAGTACTTC.

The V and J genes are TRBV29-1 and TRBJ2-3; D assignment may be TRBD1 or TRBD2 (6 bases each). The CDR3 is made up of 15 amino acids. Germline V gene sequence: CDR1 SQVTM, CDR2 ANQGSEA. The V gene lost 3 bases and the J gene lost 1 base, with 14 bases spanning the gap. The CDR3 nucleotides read TGCAGCGTTGAGAGGGGGGACTTCCGCACAGATACGCAGTATTTT. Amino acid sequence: CSVERGDFRTDTQYF.

The CDR3 spells CASSLGALEQYF. In nucleotides, the CDR3 is TGTGCCAGCAGCTTAGGTGCGCTCGAGCAGTACTTC. The chain has TRBV11-2 and TRBJ2-7; D is unclear. CDR1 and CDR2 (germline): SGHAT, FQNNGV. V was clipped by 1 base and J by 6 bases, with 7 bases between them. The CDR3 has 12 residues.

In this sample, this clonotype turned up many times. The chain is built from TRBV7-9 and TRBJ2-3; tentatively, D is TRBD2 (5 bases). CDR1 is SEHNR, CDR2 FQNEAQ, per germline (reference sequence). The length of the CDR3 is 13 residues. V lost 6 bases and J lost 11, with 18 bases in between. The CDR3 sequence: CASSLDSLEGQYF. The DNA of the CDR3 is TGTGCCAGCAGTCTGGACTCCCTAGAGGGGCAGTATTTT.

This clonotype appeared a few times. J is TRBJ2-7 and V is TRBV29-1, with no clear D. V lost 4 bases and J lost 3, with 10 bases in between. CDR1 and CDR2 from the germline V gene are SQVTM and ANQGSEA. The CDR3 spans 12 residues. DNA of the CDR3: TGCAGCGTTGGAGACACTCTCTACGAGCAGTACTTC. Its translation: CSVGDTLYEQYF.